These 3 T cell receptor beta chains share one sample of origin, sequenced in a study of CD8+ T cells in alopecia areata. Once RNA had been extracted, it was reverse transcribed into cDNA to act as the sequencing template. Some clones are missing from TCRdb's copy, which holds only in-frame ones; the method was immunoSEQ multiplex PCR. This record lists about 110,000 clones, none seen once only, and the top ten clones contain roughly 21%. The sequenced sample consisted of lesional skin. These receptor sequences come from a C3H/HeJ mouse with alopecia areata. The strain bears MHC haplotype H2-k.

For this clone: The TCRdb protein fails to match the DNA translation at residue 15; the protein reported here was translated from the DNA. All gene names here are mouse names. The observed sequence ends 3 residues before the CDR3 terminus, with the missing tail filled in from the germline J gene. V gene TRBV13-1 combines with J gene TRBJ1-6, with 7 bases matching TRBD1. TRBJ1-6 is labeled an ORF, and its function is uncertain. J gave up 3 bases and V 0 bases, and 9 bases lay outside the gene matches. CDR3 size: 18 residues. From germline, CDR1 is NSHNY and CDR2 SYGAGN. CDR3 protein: CASSDAVGGTDYNSPLYF. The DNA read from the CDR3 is TGTGCCAGCAGTGATGCAGTCGGCGGGACAGACTATAATTCGCCC.

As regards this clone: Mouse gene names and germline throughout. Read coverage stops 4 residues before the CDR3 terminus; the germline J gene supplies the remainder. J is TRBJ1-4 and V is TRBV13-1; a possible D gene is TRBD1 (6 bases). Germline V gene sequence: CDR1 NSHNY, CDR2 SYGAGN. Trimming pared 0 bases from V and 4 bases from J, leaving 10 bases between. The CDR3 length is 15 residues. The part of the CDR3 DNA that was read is TGTGCCAGCAGTGATGCGTGGGACAACAACGAA. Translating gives CASSDAWDNNE. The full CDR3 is CASSDAWDNNERLFF.

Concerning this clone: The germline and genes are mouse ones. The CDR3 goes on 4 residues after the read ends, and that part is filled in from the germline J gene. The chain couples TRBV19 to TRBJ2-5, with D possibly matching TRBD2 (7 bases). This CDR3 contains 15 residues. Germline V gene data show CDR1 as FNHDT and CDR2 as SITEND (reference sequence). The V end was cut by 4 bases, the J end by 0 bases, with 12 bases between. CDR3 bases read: TGTGCCAGCAGTCCTGGGGGCCTTAACCAAGAC. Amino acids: CASSPGGLNQD. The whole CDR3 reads CASSPGGLNQDTQYF.